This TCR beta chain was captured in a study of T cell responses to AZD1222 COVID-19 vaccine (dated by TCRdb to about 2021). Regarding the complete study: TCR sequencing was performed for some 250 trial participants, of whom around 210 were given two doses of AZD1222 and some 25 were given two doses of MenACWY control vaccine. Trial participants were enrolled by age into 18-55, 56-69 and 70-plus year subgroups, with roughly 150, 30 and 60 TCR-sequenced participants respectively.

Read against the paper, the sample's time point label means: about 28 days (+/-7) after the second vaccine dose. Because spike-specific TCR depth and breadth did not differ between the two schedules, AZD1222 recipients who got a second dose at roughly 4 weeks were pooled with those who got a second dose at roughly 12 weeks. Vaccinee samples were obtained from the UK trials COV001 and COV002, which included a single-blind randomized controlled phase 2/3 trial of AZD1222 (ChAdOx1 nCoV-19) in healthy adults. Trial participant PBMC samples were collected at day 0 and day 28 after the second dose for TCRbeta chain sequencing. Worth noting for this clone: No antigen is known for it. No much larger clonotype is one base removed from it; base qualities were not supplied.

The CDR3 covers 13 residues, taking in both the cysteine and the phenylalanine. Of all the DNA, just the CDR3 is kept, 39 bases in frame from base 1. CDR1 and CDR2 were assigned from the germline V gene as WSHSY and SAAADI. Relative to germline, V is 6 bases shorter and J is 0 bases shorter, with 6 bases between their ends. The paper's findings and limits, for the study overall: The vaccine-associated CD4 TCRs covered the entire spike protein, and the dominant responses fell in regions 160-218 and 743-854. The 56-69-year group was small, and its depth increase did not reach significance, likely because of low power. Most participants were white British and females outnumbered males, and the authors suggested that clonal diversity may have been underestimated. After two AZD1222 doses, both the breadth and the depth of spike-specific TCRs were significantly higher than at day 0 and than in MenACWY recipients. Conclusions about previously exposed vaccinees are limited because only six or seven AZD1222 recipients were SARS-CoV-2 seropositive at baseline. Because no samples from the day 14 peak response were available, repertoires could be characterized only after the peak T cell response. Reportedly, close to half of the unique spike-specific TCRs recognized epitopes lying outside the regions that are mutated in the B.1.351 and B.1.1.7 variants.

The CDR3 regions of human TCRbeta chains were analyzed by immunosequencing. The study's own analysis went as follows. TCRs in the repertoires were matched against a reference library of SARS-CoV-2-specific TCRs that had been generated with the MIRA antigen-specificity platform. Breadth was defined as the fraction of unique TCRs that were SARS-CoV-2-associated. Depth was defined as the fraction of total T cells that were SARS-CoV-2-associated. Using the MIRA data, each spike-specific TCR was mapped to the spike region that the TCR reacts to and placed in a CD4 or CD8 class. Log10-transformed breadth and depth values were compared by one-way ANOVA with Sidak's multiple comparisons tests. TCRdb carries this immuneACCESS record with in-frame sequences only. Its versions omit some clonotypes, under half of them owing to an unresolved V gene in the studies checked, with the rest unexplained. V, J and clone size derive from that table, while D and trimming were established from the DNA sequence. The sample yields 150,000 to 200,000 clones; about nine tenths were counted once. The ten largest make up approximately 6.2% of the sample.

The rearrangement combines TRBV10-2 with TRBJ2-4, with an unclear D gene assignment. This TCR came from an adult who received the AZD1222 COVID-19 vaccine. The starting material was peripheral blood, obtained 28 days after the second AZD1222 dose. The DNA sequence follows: TGCGCCAGCAGGGAGATAGCCAAAAACATTCAGTACTTC. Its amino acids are CASREIAKNIQYF.